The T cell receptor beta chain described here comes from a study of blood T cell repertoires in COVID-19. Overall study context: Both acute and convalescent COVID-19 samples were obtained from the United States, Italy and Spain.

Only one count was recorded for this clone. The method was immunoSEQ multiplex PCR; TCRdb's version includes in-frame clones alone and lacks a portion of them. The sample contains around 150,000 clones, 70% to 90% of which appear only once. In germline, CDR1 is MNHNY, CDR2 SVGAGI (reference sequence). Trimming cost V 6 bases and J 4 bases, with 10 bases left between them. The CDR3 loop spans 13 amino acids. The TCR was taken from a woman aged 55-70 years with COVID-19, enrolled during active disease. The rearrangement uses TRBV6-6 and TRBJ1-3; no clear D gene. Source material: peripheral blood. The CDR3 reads CASSLFPGNTIYF. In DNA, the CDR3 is TGTGCCAGCAGCCTCTTCCCCGGAAACACCATATATTTT.